Below, 17 T cell receptor beta chains from the same sample are listed, as sequenced in a study of blood T cell repertoires in COVID-19. Profiled with immunoSEQ multiplex PCR; TCRdb holds only in-frame clones, not every one. Of about 190,000 clones in the sample, roughly 82% were seen once. Material: PBMCs or T cells enriched from blood (not recorded which). Source of these receptors: an older woman with acute COVID-19.

This clone is a singleton in its sample. J is TRBJ2-5 and V is TRBV24-1, with a tentative D call TRBD2 (5 bases). This CDR3 is built from 13 residues. Germline CDR1 KGHDR, CDR2 SFDVKD. Trimming shortened V by 4 bases and J by 2 bases, and 7 bases separated the two germline ends. The CDR3 nucleotides read TGTGCCACCAGTGAGGGAGCTCAAGAGACCCAGTACTTC. This gives the protein CATSEGAQETQYF.

The chain carries TRBV21-1 and TRBJ2-7; TRBD1 was called by the table and not checked on the DNA. TRBV21-1 corresponds to a pseudogene. The CDR3 is 16 residues long. The CDR3 coding sequence is TGTGCCAGCAGCAAAGGCGAAAGGGGGCGAGCCTACGAGCAGTACGTC. Protein sequence: CASSKGERGRAYEQYV.

This chain connects TRBV13 to TRBJ1-1, with D hard to call. Trimming removed 5 bases at V and 1 base at J, with 8 bases between. In germline, CDR1 is PRHDT, CDR2 FYEKMQ (reference sequence). The length of the CDR3 is 13 residues. This CDR3 reads CASSRVQNTEAFF. The CDR3 DNA follows: TGTGCCAGCAGCCGCGTCCAGAACACTGAAGCTTTCTTT.

The V and J genes are TRBV29-1 and TRBJ2-1, with 9 nucleotides matching TRBD2. CDR1 and CDR2 from the germline V gene are SQVTM and ANQGSEA. J gave up 8 bases and V 3 bases, and 8 bases lay outside the gene matches. The CDR3 has 14 residues. CDR3 bases: TGCAGCGTTGACGGGCGGGAGGGCGTGGATGAGCAGTTCTTC. Translation: CSVDGREGVDEQFF.

Turning to this clone: Other DNA sequences within the sample encode an identical CDR3. This chain joins TRBV5-1 and TRBJ1-1; D remains unclear. The CDR3 runs to 14 residues. Trimming removed 0 bases from V and 1 base from J, with 7 bases in between. Germline CDR1 reads SGHRS; CDR2 reads YFSETQ. The CDR3: CASSLGPGNTEAFF. DNA of the CDR3: TGCGCCAGCAGCTTGGGGCCGGGGAACACTGAAGCTTTCTTT. Supplemented by reference TRBV5-1 and TRBJ1-1, the full variable domain reads KAGVTQTPRYLIKTRGQQVTLSCSPISGHRSVSWYQQTPGQGLQFLFEYFSETQRNKGNFPGRFSGRQFSNSRSEMNVSTLELGDSALYLCASSLGPGNTEAFFGQGTRLTVV.

This clone was detected only a few times. This sequence joins TRBV6-5 and TRBJ2-1; 9 bases are shared with TRBD2. The germline V gene encodes CDR1 MNHEY and CDR2 SVGAGI. This CDR3 spans 15 amino acids. V gave up 2 bases and J gave up 2 bases; unmatched junction bases: 1. The CDR3 DNA reads as TGTGCCAGCAGTTACCGGACTAGCGCCTACAATGAGCAGTTCTTC. Amino acid sequence: CASSYRTSAYNEQFF.

The CDR3 DNA follows: TGTGCCATCAGTGGACAGGCCAACACTGAAGCTTTCTTT. Translated, it gives CAISGQANTEAFF. This chain uses TRBV10-3 with TRBJ1-1; D is possibly TRBD1 (6 bases). Trimming took off 4 bases at V and 2 bases at J, with 8 bases between the two ends. The CDR3 is made up of 13 amino acids. Germline lookup yields CDR1 ENHRY and CDR2 SYGVKD.

V and J are TRBV7-8 and TRBJ1-6, with 7 nucleotides matching TRBD1. The CDR3 runs 15 residues. Trimming at V came to 5 bases and at J to 10 bases, leaving 11 bases not matched to a gene. Per germline, CDR1 SGHVS and CDR2 FQNEAQ. CDR3 region: CASSPDDRVGSPLHF. DNA for the CDR3: TGTGCCAGCAGCCCAGATGACAGGGTTGGATCACCCCTCCACTTT.

This chain connects TRBV5-1 to TRBJ1-1; D gene unclear. Germline V CDR1 and CDR2: SGHRS, YFSETQ. This CDR3 has 15 amino acids. V dropped 4 bases and J dropped 0 bases, with 13 bases sitting between them. In DNA form, the CDR3 reads TGCGCCAGCAGCCCATCTAGGTTAATGAACACTGAAGCTTTCTTT. This sequence encodes CASSPSRLMNTEAFF. Complete variable domain (other parts from reference TRBV5-1 and TRBJ1-1): KAGVTQTPRYLIKTRGQQVTLSCSPISGHRSVSWYQQTPGQGLQFLFEYFSETQRNKGNFPGRFSGRQFSNSRSEMNVSTLELGDSALYLCASSPSRLMNTEAFFGQGTRLTVV.

This clone appeared once. V is TRBV6-5 and J is TRBJ1-1; D is unclear. This CDR3 contains 12 residues. V dropped 8 bases and J dropped 4 bases, with 11 bases sitting between them. CDR1 is MNHEY, CDR2 SVGAGI, per germline. The CDR3, as DNA: TGTGCCAGCGGGAGGTTGATCACTGAAGCTTTCTTT. Residues: CASGRLITEAFF.

The V and J genes are TRBV7-9 and TRBJ1-4; D not resolved. This CDR3 is 14 amino acids long. V was trimmed by 0 bases and J by 3 bases, leaving 5 bases between them. Germline CDR1 SEHNR, CDR2 FQNEAQ (reference sequence). This CDR3 reads CASSLARANEKLFF. CDR3 in DNA: TGTGCCAGCAGCTTAGCGCGCGCTAATGAAAAACTGTTTTTT.

This chain connects TRBV5-6 to TRBJ1-6; a possible D gene is TRBD1 (6 bases). The V gene lost 7 bases and the J gene lost 10 bases, with 12 bases spanning the gap. CDR1 SGHDT and CDR2 YYEEEE come from the germline V gene. The CDR3 sequence is 12 residues long. The CDR3 loop is CASQLQGSPLHF. The CDR3 bases are TGTGCCAGCCAATTACAGGGATCACCCCTCCACTTT.

The chain joins TRBV10-1 to TRBJ1-1; D gene ambiguous. V lost 0 bases, J lost 1 base, and 9 bases lay in between. This CDR3 contains 15 residues. Germline V lookup: CDR1 WNHNN, CDR2 SYGVQD (reference sequence). CDR3 sequence (DNA): TGCGCCAGCAGTGAGTCGGGCAAATCGAACACTGAAGCTTTCTTT. This sequence encodes CASSESGKSNTEAFF.

This clone was seen just once. For the CDR3, the DNA is TGTGCCAGCAGCTTTCAGGGCGGGGCCCCTAACTATGGCTACACCTTC. It is translated as CASSFQGGAPNYGYTF. The J gene is TRBJ1-2, the V gene TRBV5-4, with a weak D call TRBD1 (5 bases). The germline V gene encodes CDR1 SGHNT and CDR2 YYREEE (reference sequence). V was shortened by 2 bases and J by 0 bases, with 14 bases between the two germline ends. The CDR3 is made up of 16 amino acids.

The V gene is TRBV4-2, the J gene TRBJ2-2; D might be TRBD2 (5 bases). Between the trimmed V and J ends, which lost 1 base and 2 bases, there was a span of 11 bases. CDR3 length: 16 residues. Germline loops: CDR1 LGHNA, CDR2 YNFKEQ. CDR3: CASSQGSGPNTGELFF. CDR3 DNA: TGTGCCAGCAGCCAAGGGAGCGGACCTAACACCGGGGAGCTGTTTTTT.

J is TRBJ2-1 and V is TRBV4-2; 7 nucleotides line up with TRBD2. This CDR3 has 13 residues. J lost 10 bases, V lost 1 base, and 4 bases had no gene match. CDR1 is LGHNA, CDR2 YNFKEQ, per germline. Here the CDR3 reads CASSQGKLAEQFF. As DNA, the CDR3 is TGTGCCAGCAGCCAAGGGAAACTAGCGGAGCAGTTCTTC.

The chain couples TRBV7-9 to TRBJ1-1; 9 nucleotides line up with TRBD1. Germline loops: CDR1 SEHNR, CDR2 FQNEAQ (reference sequence). The CDR3 contains 15 residues. V was clipped by 4 bases and J by 5 bases; unmatched bases: 8. The CDR3 DNA reads TGTGCCAGCAGCTCAACCGGGACAGGGAGTACTGAAGCTTTCTTT. Translated: CASSSTGTGSTEAFF. Full variable domain (outside the CDR3, taken from reference TRBV7-9 and TRBJ1-1): DTGVSQNPRHKITKRGQNVTFRCDPISEHNRLYWYRQTLGQGPEFLTYFQNEAQLEKSRLLSDRFSAERPKGSFSTLEIQRTEQGDSAMYLCASSSTGTGSTEAFFGQGTRLTVV.